This T cell receptor beta chain was found in a study of cytotoxic CD8 clonotypes in ibrutinib-treated CLL. Study-wide context: Of a cohort that held some 10 relapsed/refractory and 15 treatment-naive patients, fewer than 18 were IGHV unmutated. Overall study results and limits: Clonality increased at ibrutinib response, then returned toward baseline at progression.

The CDR3 runs 13 residues. The V gene's germline CDR1 is GTSNPN and CDR2 SVGIG (reference sequence). V was pared by 4 bases and J by 4 bases, with 6 bases of the junction left unmatched. Comment on this clone: Its target is unknown.

Clones were sequenced by immunoSEQ multiplex PCR, and TCRdb holds only the in-frame ones, with some missing. The sample carries approximately 91,000 clones, about 76% recorded once. The gene calls are TRBV30 and TRBJ1-2; 7 positions agree with TRBD1. The clonotype originates from a human donor with chronic lymphocytic leukemia. The sample here was PBMCs, taken after 12 months of ibrutinib treatment. The CDR3 loop reads CAWTAGQTYGYTF. The CDR3 DNA reads TGTGCCTGGACGGCGGGACAGACCTATGGCTACACCTTC.